The present entry profiles one T cell receptor (beta chain) with its context. The data belong to a study of cytomegalovirus exposure and HLA in healthy donors. This CDR3 is built from 13 residues. Germline V CDR1 and CDR2: MNHNS, SASEGT. V lost 4 bases, J lost 5 bases, and 11 bases lay in between. Primers for the PCR totalled 60 Vbeta and 13 Jbeta. Profiled with immunoSEQ multiplex PCR; TCRdb holds only in-frame clones, not every one. The sample holds a few hundred thousand clones, over 80% seen once. The receptor was derived from a woman in her forties or fifties in good health and CMV-seropositive. The sample consisted of PBMCs. V gene TRBV6-1 combines with J gene TRBJ2-5; D may be TRBD1 (5 bases). This CDR3 reads CASSAQGWETQYF. CDR3 coding DNA: TGTGCCAGCAGTGCCCAGGGTTGGGAGACCCAGTACTTC.